This T cell receptor (beta chain) derives from a study of blood T cell repertoires in COVID-19. Study background: Whether acute or convalescent, the COVID-19 samples came from the United States, Italy and Spain.

Generated by immunoSEQ multiplex PCR, the TCRdb table keeps only in-frame clones and is missing some. The sample includes roughly 360,000 clones, under 85% seen only once; the top ten take about 5.4%. This clone was detected a few times. This CDR3 spans 15 amino acids. The V end was cut by 1 base, the J end by 2 bases, with 12 bases between. The germline gives CDR1 SGHNT, CDR2 YENEEA. Recovered participants had two consecutive negative NP/OP PCR tests, healthcare professional clearance, or symptom resolution. The chain combines TRBV11-3 with TRBJ2-7, with D perhaps matching TRBD2 (5 bases). Sequencing was performed on PBMCs or T cells enriched from blood (not recorded which). The TCR was taken from a woman in her 50s who had recovered from COVID-19. CDR3 amino acids: CASSLGGLRAYEQYF. The CDR3 region has the DNA TGTGCCAGCAGCTTAGGTGGACTCCGCGCCTACGAGCAGTACTTC.